The next 24 T cell receptor beta chains were all read from a single sample in a study of cytomegalovirus exposure and HLA in healthy donors. Sequenced by immunoSEQ multiplex PCR; TCRdb stores in-frame clones only, minus some. The sample lists 65,000 to 90,000 clones, approximately 95% seen once, with less than 4% in the top ten. Material: PBMCs. These receptors all stem from a man aged 18 to 29 in good health and CMV-seronegative.

J is TRBJ1-3 and V is TRBV30; D may be TRBD1 (5 bases). Germline V gives CDR1 GTSNPN, CDR2 SVGIG (reference sequence). This CDR3 spans 13 amino acids. The V end was cut by 4 bases, the J end by 4 bases, with 11 bases between. The CDR3 DNA reads as TGTGCCTGGAATAAGGGGAACGGAAACACCATATATTTT. Its protein is CAWNKGNGNTIYF.

The rearrangement links TRBV9 to TRBJ1-2; TRBD1 agrees at 8 bases. CDR3 size: 18 residues. Germline CDR1 and CDR2: SGDLS and YYNGEE. With V trimmed by 1 base and J by 4 bases, 15 bases remained unmatched. The CDR3: CASSVSSGQGALSYGYTF. CDR3 DNA: TGTGCCAGCAGCGTAAGCTCGGGCCAGGGGGCGCTTAGCTATGGCTACACCTTC.

This sequence joins TRBV5-1 and TRBJ2-3; 8 bases match TRBD1. This CDR3 spans 15 amino acids. V gave up 0 bases and J gave up 6 bases; unmatched junction bases: 6. Germline CDR1 reads SGHRS; CDR2 reads YFSETQ. This CDR3 reads CASSLEQGASDTQYF. The DNA of the CDR3 is TGCGCCAGCAGCTTGGAGCAGGGGGCATCGGATACGCAGTATTTT.

The chain recombines TRBV7-2 with TRBJ2-5; 9 nucleotides match TRBD2. V dropped 4 bases and J dropped 2; count of bases not matched to a gene: 11. Germline-derived CDR1 and CDR2 are SGHTA and FQGNSA. The CDR3 runs 17 residues. The CDR3 nucleotides are TGTGCCAGCAGCTCGCTAGCGGGGCGCACACTACAAGAGACCCAGTACTTC. Translation gives CASSSLAGRTLQETQYF.

The genes are TRBV19 and TRBJ1-2; D call uncertain. CDR1 LNHDA and CDR2 SQIVND come from the germline V gene (reference sequence). The V and J ends lost 2 bases and 6 bases respectively, with 16 bases between them. This CDR3 has 15 residues. CDR3 loop: CASSINTGQMNGYTF. The CDR3 DNA is TGTGCCAGTAGTATAAATACGGGTCAGATGAATGGCTACACCTTC.

This clone appeared once. This sequence joins TRBV30 and TRBJ1-2; 7 bases are a match to TRBD1. V was pared by 3 bases and J by 1 base, with 11 bases of the junction left unmatched. The V gene's germline CDR1 is GTSNPN and CDR2 SVGIG (reference sequence). This CDR3 has 16 residues. The DNA of the CDR3 is TGTGCCTGGAGCGAGAAAGACCAGGGGGTTAACTATGGCTACACCTTC. Protein product: CAWSEKDQGVNYGYTF.

J is TRBJ1-2 and V is TRBV6-9; 7 bases are a match to TRBD1. J was trimmed by 6 bases and V by 5 bases; bases with no gene match: 3. Looked up from germline, CDR1 is MNHGY and CDR2 is SVAAGI. The CDR3 extends over 12 amino acids. In nucleotides, the CDR3 is TGTGCCAGCAGTGGACAGGACAATGGCTACACCTTC. This translates into CASSGQDNGYTF.

The rearrangement links TRBV6-5 to TRBJ1-2; TRBD1 agrees at 9 bases. The CDR3 covers 14 residues. The germline V gene has CDR1 MNHEY and CDR2 SVGAGI. The V gene end was trimmed by 4 bases and the J gene end by 12 bases; junction bases not matched to a gene: 12. CDR3 sequence (DNA): TGTGCCAGCAGTTGGTCTTCCGGGACAGGGTTCCACACCTTC. Amino acids: CASSWSSGTGFHTF.

V and J are TRBV27 and TRBJ2-3; no firm D call. CDR1 and CDR2 (germline): MNHEY, SMNVEV (reference sequence). The CDR3 spans 12 residues. With 6 bases removed from V and 4 bases from J, the gap between germline ends came to 8 bases. CDR3 sequence: CASRNRPDTQYF. CDR3 DNA sequence: TGTGCCAGCAGAAACAGACCAGATACGCAGTATTTT.

V and J are TRBV30 and TRBJ1-4, with 9 bases identical to TRBD1. V lost 8 bases, J lost 2 bases, and 0 bases stayed unmatched. The CDR3 is made up of 12 amino acids. Germline CDR1 reads GTSNPN; CDR2 reads SVGIG (reference sequence). DNA for the CDR3: TGTGCCGGGACAGGGACTAATGAAAAACTGTTTTTT. It encodes CAGTGTNEKLFF.

As DNA, the CDR3 is TGTGCCAGTTCGAGAAAGGGGGCAGGTGTTGATCAGCCCCAGCATTTT. Its translation is CASSRKGAGVDQPQHF. The chain is built from TRBV19 and TRBJ1-5; TRBD1 matches 7 bases. CDR1 and CDR2 from the germline V gene are LNHDA and SQIVND (reference sequence). The ends lost 8 bases at V and 5 bases at J; junction bases unmatched: 15. This CDR3 is 16 amino acids long.

V and J are TRBV27 and TRBJ2-7; 8 positions match TRBD1. The junction had 6 bases not matched to a gene; V was cut back by 6 bases and J by 2 bases. From germline, CDR1 is MNHEY and CDR2 SMNVEV (reference sequence). This CDR3 is built from 14 residues. CDR3 coding DNA: TGTGCCAGCAGGCCCACAGGGGGTGCCTACGAGCAGTACTTC. This codes for CASRPTGGAYEQYF.

The chain combines TRBV7-2 with TRBJ1-3; 10 nucleotides match TRBD1. V gave up 5 bases and J gave up 1 base; unmatched junction bases: 5. The CDR3 has 16 amino acids. Germline V CDR1 and CDR2: SGHTA, FQGNSA. CDR3 in DNA: TGTGCCAGCAGCGTAAGACAGGGGGCATCTGGAAACACCATATATTTT. Amino acid sequence: CASSVRQGASGNTIYF.

The V gene is TRBV7-3, the J gene TRBJ2-3; TRBD1 matches at 9 bases. The CDR3 extends over 16 amino acids. V lost 5 bases, J lost 8 bases, and 14 bases stayed unmatched. Germline V lookup: CDR1 SGHTA, CDR2 FQGTGA. The CDR3 region has the DNA TGTGCCAGCAGCCCCGGGCTAGGACAGGGGTTTAGTACGCAGTATTTT. This encodes CASSPGLGQGFSTQYF.

The rearrangement uses TRBV5-1 and TRBJ1-4, with 12 nucleotides matching TRBD1. Germline V gene lookup returns CDR1 SGHRS and CDR2 YFSETQ. This CDR3 is 17 amino acids long. J lost 4 bases, V lost 0 bases, and 4 bases had no gene match. In DNA form, the CDR3 reads TGCGCCAGCAGCTTGGAGGGACAGGGGGCGGTTAATGAAAAACTGTTTTTT. Its protein is CASSLEGQGAVNEKLFF.

The gene calls are TRBV11-2 and TRBJ1-1; D is ambiguous. The CDR3 covers 13 residues. CDR1 is SGHAT, CDR2 FQNNGV, per germline. V was clipped by 1 base and J by 5 bases, with 8 bases between them. The CDR3 nucleotides are TGTGCCAGCAGCTTAGGGCCCAGGACTGAAGCTTTCTTT. It translates to CASSLGPRTEAFF.

This clone was counted a single time. CDR3 loop: CASRNRESNQPQHF. In DNA, the CDR3 is TGTGCCAGCAGGAACAGGGAGAGCAATCAGCCCCAGCATTTT. V gene TRBV6-5 combines with J gene TRBJ1-5; D perhaps matches TRBD1 (6 bases). Germline CDR1 reads MNHEY; CDR2 reads SVGAGI. Trimming took 6 bases from V and 1 from J, leaving 10 bases between them. This CDR3 is 14 amino acids long.

The rearrangement uses TRBV5-5 and TRBJ2-5; the match to TRBD1 covers 9 bases. After removal of 3 bases from V and 4 bases from J, the junction contained 13 bases not matched to a gene. The CDR3 runs to 17 residues. Germline loops: CDR1 SGHKS, CDR2 YYEKEE (reference sequence). CDR3 sequence: CASSSSGTGYSSETQYF. Written as DNA, the CDR3 is TGTGCCAGCAGCTCATCCGGGACAGGGTATTCGTCAGAGACCCAGTACTTC. The full variable domain, with the rest looked up from reference TRBV5-5 and TRBJ2-5, is DAGVTQSPTHLIKTRGQQVTLRCSPISGHKSVSWYQQVLGQGPQFIFQYYEKEERGRGNFPDRFSARQFPNYSSELNVNALLLGDSALYLCASSSSGTGYSSETQYFGPGTRLLVL.

The chain joins TRBV18 to TRBJ2-1, with TRBD2 matching over 12 bases. The V segment lost 0 bases and the J segment 7 bases; nucleotides outside the gene matches: 10. The CDR3 sequence is 18 residues long. The germline V gene encodes CDR1 KGHSH and CDR2 LQKENI. The CDR3 spells CASSPPYASGGAGNEQFF. The CDR3 nucleotides are TGTGCCAGCTCACCACCGTATGCTAGCGGGGGGGCCGGTAATGAGCAGTTCTTC. The full variable domain, rest sourced from reference TRBV18 and TRBJ2-1, is NAGVMQNPRHLVRRRGQEARLRCSPMKGHSHVYWYRQLPEEGLKFMVYLQKENIIDESGMPKERFSAEFPKEGPSILRIQQVVRGDSAAYFCASSPPYASGGAGNEQFFGPGTRLTVL.

The chain joins TRBV6-1 to TRBJ1-1, with D uncertain. CDR3 length: 13 amino acids. Between the trimmed V and J ends, which lost 7 bases and 0 bases, there was a span of 9 bases. The germline gives CDR1 MNHNS, CDR2 SASEGT. CDR3 in DNA: TGTGCCAGCAACCTCCGGGTGAACACTGAAGCTTTCTTT. This encodes CASNLRVNTEAFF.

This clone was recorded only once. The gene calls are TRBV4-1 and TRBJ2-3; 8 bases fit TRBD2. This CDR3 is 18 amino acids long. Germline values: CDR1 MGHRA, CDR2 YSYEKL. V shed 0 bases and J 3 bases; nucleotides not matched to a gene: 11. The CDR3 DNA is TGCGCCAGCAGCCAAGAAGCGCTAGCGGGCACCATGACAGATACGCAGTATTTT. The encoded protein is CASSQEALAGTMTDTQYF.

V usage is TRBV5-4 and J usage is TRBJ1-1; D is perhaps TRBD1 (5 bases). The CDR3 contains 14 residues. The germline gives CDR1 SGHNT, CDR2 YYREEE (reference sequence). V lost 6 bases to trimming and J lost 5 bases, with 17 bases between them. DNA of the CDR3: TGTGCCAGCAATGGGAACACCGGGGGGACTGAAGCTTTCTTT. This codes for CASNGNTGGTEAFF.

The rearrangement joins TRBV11-2 to TRBJ2-1; TRBD2 agrees at 10 bases. The V and J ends lost 3 bases and 4 bases, in that order; junction bases with no gene match: 9. This CDR3 has 17 amino acids. The germline V gene encodes CDR1 SGHAT and CDR2 FQNNGV. The CDR3 spells CASSLENSGGSYNEQFF. CDR3 sequence (DNA): TGTGCCAGCAGCTTGGAAAATAGCGGGGGGTCTTACAATGAGCAGTTCTTC.

This clone was recorded only once. The gene calls are TRBV7-9 and TRBJ2-5, with no clear D. V shed 4 bases and J shed 2 bases, with 14 bases lying between them. This CDR3 spans 15 amino acids. Per germline, CDR1 SEHNR and CDR2 FQNEAQ (reference sequence). DNA for the CDR3: TGTGCCAGCAGCTCCCGGTGGGCCCTGCAAGAGACCCAGTACTTC. Translated: CASSSRWALQETQYF.